The source of this TCR beta chain is a study of blood T cell repertoires in COVID-19. Study-level information: Sources were T cells, B-cell-depleted T cells, or PBMCs; the material itself was cDNA or gDNA.

Some clones are missing from TCRdb's copy, which holds only in-frame ones; the method was immunoSEQ multiplex PCR. The data contain some 350,000 clones, more than 75% of them singletons. The CDR3 is 12 amino acids. Germline V gives CDR1 GTSNPN, CDR2 SVGIG (reference sequence). V was trimmed by 2 bases and J by 5 bases, leaving 9 bases between them. V usage is TRBV30 and J usage is TRBJ1-1; a weak D match, TRBD1 (5 bases). Sequencing was carried out using peripheral blood. The sequence was obtained from a human donor in a cohort sampled during active COVID-19. Written as DNA, the CDR3 is TGTGCCTGGAGTACGGGGGATACTGAAGCTTTCTTT. This encodes CAWSTGDTEAFF.